This T cell receptor (beta chain) was identified in a study of blood T cell repertoires in COVID-19 (dated by TCRdb to 2018 to 2021). At the level of the whole study: Samples covering the acute and convalescent phases of COVID-19 were provided by collaborators in the United States, Italy and Spain. The prospective study material was composed of cDNA or gDNA derived from T cells, B-cell-depleted T cells, or PBMCs. Where HLA class I and class II types were available, the types were taken from metadata supplied by the sample provider, not from assay-based typing. The repertoires were released in a freely available public database meant as a resource for research on the immune response to SARS-CoV-2. Sample metadata almost always included a de-identified subject ID, COVID-19 status, age in years and sex. The dataset comprised deeply sampled blood TCRbeta repertoires from subjects exposed to, actively infected with, or recovered from COVID-19. Samples were obtained from the ongoing ImmuneRACE study (first 160 participants) and from 950 to 1,500 subjects provided by 6 global collaborators. What the authors observed across the whole study: How much clinical and demographic metadata was included differed by source and by participant, and the metadata was provided uncurated.

For this clone: Its antigen is unknown. No much larger clone is present one base from it, and per-base qualities are unavailable.

Whole blood was collected in K2EDTA tubes by collaborating institutions according to the institutions' own protocols. For TCRbeta analysis, collaborators shipped samples in one of three forms: frozen whole blood, isolated PBMCs, or DNA extracted from either of those sample types. The immunoSEQ Assay, a bias-controlled multiplex PCR, was used to amplify TCRbeta CDR3 regions from genomic DNA. In the original analysis: Within the assay, amplification of reference gene primers was used to estimate how many nucleated cells each sample contained. To quantify the absolute abundance of each unique TCRbeta CDR3 rearrangement, sequence reads were collapsed and filtered. Productive Simpson clonality was computed per sample as the square root of Simpson's diversity index over productive rearrangements. This immuneACCESS table, as held by TCRdb, lists in-frame sequences with V and J called but not all clones. Of the missing ones, under half trace to an unresolved V gene in checked studies; the others have no known cause. V and J calls and clone size are copied from that table; D and trimming were computed from the DNA. This sample lists around 65,000 clones; about 81% were detected once. Approximately 14% of the sample is in the top ten clones.

The CDR3 runs 16 amino acids, cysteine and phenylalanine included. Only CDR3 DNA remains: 48 bases, in frame from the first base. Ends trimmed: V by 2 bases, J by 8 bases; bases unmatched to a gene: 10. For CDR1 and CDR2, the germline V gene (reference sequence) lists LNHNV and YYDKDF. Sequencing input: peripheral blood. This chain is built from TRBV15 and TRBJ2-1, and TRBD1 matches 9 of the central bases. This clonotype was obtained from a man at least 80 years old with acute or convalescent COVID-19. The DNA is as follows: TGTGCCACCAGCAGACACCTCGGACAGGGGATGGATGAGCAGTTCTTC. Its protein reads: CATSRHLGQGMDEQFF.